This paragraph covers one TCR beta chain sequence. The antigen is not known. There was at least one pre-ART PBMC sample for each donor, plus at least two post-ART PBMC samples. Without exception, participants with HIV were treated in the United States. The data are from a study of long-term antiretroviral therapy in people with HIV. With survey level as its setting, the immunoSEQ assay was v3.0. Produced via immunoSEQ multiplex PCR; TCRdb's table is partial and in-frame only. Here the sample spans more than 15,000 clones, roughly four fifths being singletons. Study outcomes and limitations: Once patients were on ART, diversity went higher but still fell short of transplant donor controls.

J gave up 12 bases and V 2 bases, and 7 bases lay outside the gene matches. The CDR3 consists of 13 residues. Germline values: CDR1 MNHEY, CDR2 SMNVEV (reference sequence). The sample was unsorted PBMCs, taken 0.3 years before starting antiretroviral therapy. This receptor was identified in a man between 50 and 59 years old with HIV. The rearrangement uses TRBV27 and TRBJ2-1; 7 positions match TRBD2. In DNA, the CDR3 is TGTGCCAGCAGTTTACTAGGGAGGGTTGGGCAGTTCTTC. Translated: CASSLLGRVGQFF.